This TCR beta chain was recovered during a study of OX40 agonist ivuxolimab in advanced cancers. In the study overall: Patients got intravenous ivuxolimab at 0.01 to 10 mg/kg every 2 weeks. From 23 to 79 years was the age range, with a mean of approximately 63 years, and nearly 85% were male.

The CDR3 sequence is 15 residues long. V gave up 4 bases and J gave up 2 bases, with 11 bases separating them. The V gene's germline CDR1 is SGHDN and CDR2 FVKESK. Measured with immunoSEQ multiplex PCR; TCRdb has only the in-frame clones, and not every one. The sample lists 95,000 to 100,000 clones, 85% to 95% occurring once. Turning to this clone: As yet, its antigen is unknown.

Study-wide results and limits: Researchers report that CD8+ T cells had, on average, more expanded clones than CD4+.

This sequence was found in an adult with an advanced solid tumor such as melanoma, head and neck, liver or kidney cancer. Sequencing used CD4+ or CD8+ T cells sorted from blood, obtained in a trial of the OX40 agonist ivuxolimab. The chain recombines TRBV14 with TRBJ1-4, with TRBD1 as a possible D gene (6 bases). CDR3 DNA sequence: TGTGCCAGCAGCCGACGACAGGACACTAATGAAAAACTGTTTTTT. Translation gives CASSRRQDTNEKLFF.